This TCR beta chain is from a study of spatial heterogeneity in lung cancer. Study-level results: Mutation counts in tumors were tracked by counts of expanded intratumoral alpha and beta TCRs.

Regarding time point: sample taken at primary tumor resection. Germline V gives CDR1 SGHTA, CDR2 FQGNSA. This CDR3 is 14 amino acids long. Trimming removed 1 base from V and 3 bases from J; junction bases left unmatched: 1. In its sample, this clonotype was seen a few times. Its cognate antigen is unknown. TCRdb recomputed calls from the 5' RACE reads with MiXCR, one row per CDR3 protein. The table shows fewer than 6,500 distinct CDR3 sequences, with about 20% occurring only once. V is TRBV7-2 and J is TRBJ2-3; TRBD2 aligns across 7 bases. This TCR came from a male donor with early-stage non-small cell lung cancer. The specimen comprised lung tumor tissue, sampled at surgery. CDR3 sequence: CASSLGTRTDTQYF. In nucleotides, the CDR3 is TGTGCCAGCAGCTTAGGGACTAGAACAGATACGCAGTATTTT.